A single T cell receptor (beta chain) is shown here with its context. The antigen remains unidentified. This sample is drawn from a study of cytomegalovirus exposure and HLA in healthy donors. The study's findings and limits: Later analysis demonstrated an association between a missense DCLRE1C variant and TCR beta V- and J-gene trimming. Cytomegalovirus association was assigned to about 150 TCR beta chains.

The PCR had 60 Vbeta and 13 Jbeta primers. Clones were read by immunoSEQ multiplex PCR, and TCRdb kept only the in-frame ones, dropping some. The profile covers about 190,000 clones, with roughly four fifths appearing a single time and over 2% taken by the ten largest. J was trimmed by 2 bases and V by 4 bases; bases with no gene match: 7. The germline V gene has CDR1 SGHTA and CDR2 FQGNSA. The CDR3 runs to 15 residues. The sequencing sample was made of PBMCs. This chain links TRBV7-2 with TRBJ1-2; 7 nucleotides match TRBD1. The TCR comes from a woman in her 30s in good health and CMV-seropositive. The DNA for the CDR3 is TGTGCCAGCAGCTCACGGGGGGGACAGAACTATGGCTACACCTTC. This gives the protein CASSSRGGQNYGYTF.